This T cell receptor beta chain was observed in a study of shared clonotypes between healthy human individuals. Only in-frame clones appear in the TCRdb table, and some are missing; sequencing was by immunoSEQ multiplex PCR. The sample shows over 2 million clones, about 94% of them seen only once. Only CD45RO-negative cells positively selected for CCR7 counted as naive CD8 cells, so terminally differentiated effector memory CD45RA+ cells were excluded. J lost 12 bases, V lost 5 bases, and 3 bases had no gene match. The germline V gene encodes CDR1 MDHEN and CDR2 SYDVKM. The CDR3 loop spans 11 amino acids.

This TCR came from a young man in good health. The sample comprised naive CD8+ T cells sorted from blood. The chain has TRBV28 and TRBJ1-1; TRBD1 agrees at 10 bases. CDR3 sequence (DNA): TGTGCCAGCAGTCCGGGACAGGGGACTTTCTTT. This gives the protein CASSPGQGTFF.